These 14 T cell receptor beta chains were sequenced from one sample in a study of blood T cell repertoires in COVID-19. Sequencing was performed with immunoSEQ multiplex PCR; in TCRdb, only in-frame clones are kept and a portion is missing. The sample has 240,000 or so clones, approximately 90% seen once; the top ten hold around 0.8%. The sequenced sample was PBMCs or T cells enriched from blood (not recorded which). All receptors come from a man aged 45-65 years who had been exposed to COVID-19.

This chain connects TRBV28 to TRBJ1-2; maybe TRBD1 (6 bases). The CDR3 has 18 residues. Germline V CDR1 and CDR2: MDHEN, SYDVKM. V lost 4 bases, J lost 6 bases, and 27 bases lay in between. The CDR3 is CASSSHTPTLHRAHGYTF. Written as DNA, the CDR3 is TGTGCCAGCAGTTCACACACCCCTACTCTACACAGGGCCCATGGCTACACCTTC.

The rearrangement links TRBV5-1 to TRBJ1-1, with 8 bases aligning to TRBD1. CDR3 length: 16 residues. CDR1 SGHRS and CDR2 YFSETQ come from the germline V gene. Losses at the gene ends were 0 bases for V and 2 bases for J; bases not matched to a gene: 6. The CDR3 nucleotides read TGCGCCAGCAGCTTGGAGCCCACAGGGGGTAACACTGAAGCTTTCTTT. Its translation is CASSLEPTGGNTEAFF.

This clone has a single count. The chain couples TRBV19 to TRBJ1-6; D is perhaps TRBD1 (6 bases). CDR1 and CDR2 from the germline V gene are LNHDA and SQIVND (reference sequence). The CDR3 loop spans 16 amino acids. The V gene lost 5 bases and the J gene lost 7 bases, with 18 bases spanning the gap. CDR3 in amino acids: CASSVHRVSYNSPLHF. The CDR3 region has the DNA TGTGCCAGTAGTGTCCACAGGGTTAGTTACAATTCACCCCTCCACTTT. Based on the CDR3 plus reference TRBV19 and TRBJ1-6, the full variable domain is DGGITQSPKYLFRKEGQNVTLSCEQNLNHDAMYWYRQDPGQGLRLIYYSQIVNDFQKGDIAEGYSVSREKKESFPLTVTSAQKNPTAFYLCASSVHRVSYNSPLHFGNGTRLTVT.

J is TRBJ1-2 and V is TRBV5-1; TRBD1 agrees at 7 bases. The CDR3 consists of 15 residues. Trimming at V came to 4 bases and at J to 1 base, leaving 7 bases not matched to a gene. Germline CDR1 and CDR2: SGHRS and YFSETQ. The DNA for the CDR3 is TGCGCCAGCAGCAAAGGACAGGCGGATAACTATGGCTACACCTTC. Protein: CASSKGQADNYGYTF.

This chain uses TRBV30 with TRBJ1-1; 8 bases are a match to TRBD1. The germline CDR1 and CDR2 sequences are GTSNPN and SVGIG (reference sequence). This CDR3 contains 14 residues. With V trimmed by 3 bases and J by 4 bases, 7 bases remained unmatched. The CDR3 spells CAWSGQGIFTEAFF. The CDR3 DNA reads as TGTGCCTGGAGCGGACAGGGAATTTTCACTGAAGCTTTCTTT.

The chain joins TRBV19 to TRBJ1-4; 8 nucleotides align to TRBD1. V was pared by 7 bases and J by 7 bases, with 14 bases of the junction left unmatched. CDR3 length: 16 amino acids. In germline, CDR1 is LNHDA, CDR2 SQIVND (reference sequence). CDR3: CASTPPRNRGSEKLFF. In DNA form, the CDR3 reads TGTGCCAGTACCCCTCCTAGAAACAGGGGGAGTGAAAAACTGTTTTTT.

The chain recombines TRBV19 with TRBJ1-1; tentatively, D is TRBD1 (6 bases). This CDR3 spans 13 amino acids. CDR1 is LNHDA and CDR2 is SQIVND in the germline V gene (reference sequence). Trimming took 3 bases from V and 4 from J, leaving 9 bases between them. The CDR3 nucleotides read TGTGCCAGTAGTATCTCAGGGGTCACTGAAGCTTTCTTT. It is translated as CASSISGVTEAFF. Filled out from reference TRBV19 and TRBJ1-1, the complete variable domain reads DGGITQSPKYLFRKEGQNVTLSCEQNLNHDAMYWYRQDPGQGLRLIYYSQIVNDFQKGDIAEGYSVSREKKESFPLTVTSAQKNPTAFYLCASSISGVTEAFFGQGTRLTVV.

The chain carries TRBV28 and TRBJ1-2; 8 bases align to TRBD1. With 4 bases clipped from V and 5 bases from J, the junction kept 18 bases outside the gene matches. The germline V gene has CDR1 MDHEN and CDR2 SYDVKM. The CDR3 runs 18 residues. Written as DNA, the CDR3 is TGTGCCAGCAGTTCACCACCAGGACAGGGAGATTTCCTTTATGGCTACACCTTC. Its protein product is CASSSPPGQGDFLYGYTF.

V and J are TRBV7-3 and TRBJ1-3; no reliable D call. V was trimmed by 0 bases and J by 0 bases, leaving 9 bases between them. The CDR3 runs to 16 residues. Germline V gives CDR1 SGHTA, CDR2 FQGTGA. Here the CDR3 reads CASSLTGSFSGNTIYF. DNA of the CDR3: TGTGCCAGCAGCTTAACGGGCAGCTTCTCTGGAAACACCATATATTTT.

The chain has TRBV7-7 and TRBJ2-7; 10 positions match TRBD1. Germline CDR1 is SSHAT and CDR2 is FNYEAQ (reference sequence). The CDR3 runs 21 residues. The CDR3 region has the DNA TGTGCTAGCAGCTCATCCCTCCTGGGGACAGGGGCTATAAATTTTCCCTACGAGCAGTACGTC. Translating gives CASSSSLLGTGAINFPYEQYV.

The J gene is TRBJ2-7, the V gene TRBV5-4; D unclear. Germline lookup yields CDR1 SGHNT and CDR2 YYREEE (reference sequence). This CDR3 contains 14 residues. V was cut by 3 bases and J by 1 base, with 11 bases left in between. CDR3 DNA: TGTGCCAGCAGCTCGAGGAGTAGGTCCTACGAGCAGTACTTC. It codes for CASSSRSRSYEQYF.

The V and J genes are TRBV19 and TRBJ2-3, with 9 positions matching TRBD1. The CDR3 consists of 18 residues. Germline CDR1 LNHDA, CDR2 SQIVND (reference sequence). V lost 3 bases and J lost 4; bases outside the gene matches: 14. CDR3 bases: TGTGCCAGTAGTATCCCCGTACACAGGGGGCAACCCGCAGATACGCAGTATTTT. Encoded protein: CASSIPVHRGQPADTQYF.

This chain connects TRBV6-5 to TRBJ1-1; D not resolved. V dropped 7 bases and J dropped 4 bases, with 10 bases sitting between them. Germline values: CDR1 MNHEY, CDR2 SVGAGI. This CDR3 spans 12 amino acids. The CDR3 loop is CASTQRVTEAFF. The CDR3 DNA reads TGTGCCAGCACCCAGAGGGTCACTGAAGCTTTCTTT.

The V gene is TRBV5-1, the J gene TRBJ1-1; D gene uncertain. The V end was cut by 0 bases, the J end by 6 bases, with 15 bases between. Looked up from germline, CDR1 is SGHRS and CDR2 is YFSETQ. The CDR3 extends over 15 amino acids. The CDR3 coding sequence is TGCGCCAGCAGCTTGGGGTACCCCCCGGAGGCTGAAGCTTTCTTT. The encoded protein is CASSLGYPPEAEAFF.